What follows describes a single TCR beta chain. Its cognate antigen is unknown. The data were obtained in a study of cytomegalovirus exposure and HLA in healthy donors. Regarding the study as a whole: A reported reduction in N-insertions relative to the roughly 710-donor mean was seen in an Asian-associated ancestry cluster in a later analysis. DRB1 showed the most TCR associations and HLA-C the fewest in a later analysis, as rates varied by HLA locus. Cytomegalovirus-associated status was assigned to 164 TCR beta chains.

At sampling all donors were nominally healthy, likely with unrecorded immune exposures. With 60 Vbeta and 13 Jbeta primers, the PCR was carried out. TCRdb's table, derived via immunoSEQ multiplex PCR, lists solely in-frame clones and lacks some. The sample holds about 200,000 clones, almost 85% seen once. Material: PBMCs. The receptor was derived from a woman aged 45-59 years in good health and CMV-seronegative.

Here the CDR3 DNA reads TGTGCCAGCAGTGAAGGTTACAGGGAGACCCAGTACTTC. Translation: CASSEGYRETQYF. The chain combines TRBV6-1 with TRBJ2-5, with D possibly TRBD1 on 5 matching bases. This CDR3 spans 13 amino acids. Trimming took 1 base from V and 5 from J, leaving 8 bases between them. Germline V gene lookup returns CDR1 MNHNS and CDR2 SASEGT.